These 3 T cell receptor delta chains were all obtained from the same sample, sequenced in a study of γδ T cells in repeated Plasmodium falciparum infection. TCRdb repeated clone calling on the multiplex PCR reads with CATT. The repertoire holds roughly 90,000 delta-chain clones, with over 0.9% as singletons. Bulk repertoires came from Vgamma9/Vdelta2+ or Vdelta2-negative gammadelta T cells flow-sorted from PBMC. The sample taken for sequencing was gamma-delta T cells from blood. The source of these receptors is a pool of human donors (malaria-infected and uninfected, not separated).

This clone is judged medium-sized. Other nucleotide sequences in the sample specify the same CDR3. The chain joins TRDV2 to TRDJ1, with 10 nucleotides matching TRDD3. V was clipped by 1 base and J by 4 bases; unmatched bases: 8. Germline assignment: CDR1 GEAIGNYY and CDR2 EKD. The CDR3 is 16 residues long. The CDR3 nucleotides are TGTGCCTGTGACACAAGTCGGGGGATACGAGACGATAAACTCATCTTT. Encoded protein: CACDTSRGIRDDKLIF.

This clone was detected ten times or more. It may be a read error: a sequence one base away is much more abundant. The chain recombines TRDV2 with TRDJ1; D remains ambiguous. The CDR3 spans 18 residues. The germline V and J ends were trimmed by 1 base and 0 bases, with 20 bases remaining between them. Germline V gene data show CDR1 as GEAIGNYY and CDR2 as EKD. The CDR3 DNA is TGTGCCTGTGACACTTTGGAAGGACTGAGGGACGACACCGATAAACTCATCTTT. Its protein product is CACDTLEGLRDDTDKLIF.

Details on this clone: A far bigger clonotype differs at one base, so this is likely a read error. Other DNA sequences of this sample code for an identical CDR3. The chain combines TRDV1 with TRDJ1, with D possibly TRDD3 on 9 matching bases. The J gene comes from matching the DNA to germline here; TCRdb lacks it. CDR3 length: 22 amino acids. Germline V CDR1 and CDR2: TSWWSYY, QGS. As DNA, the CDR3 is TGTGCTCTCGGGGAATTTACGCGTCTTCCTACTTATTGGGGGATAACAGGCGATAAACTCATCTTT. This sequence encodes CALGEFTRLPTYWGITGDKLIF.